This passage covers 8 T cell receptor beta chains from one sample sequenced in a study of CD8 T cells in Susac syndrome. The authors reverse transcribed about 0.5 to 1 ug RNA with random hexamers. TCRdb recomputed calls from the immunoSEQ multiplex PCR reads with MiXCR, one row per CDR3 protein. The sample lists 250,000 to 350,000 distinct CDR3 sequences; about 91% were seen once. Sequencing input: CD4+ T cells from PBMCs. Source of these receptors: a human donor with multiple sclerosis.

This CDR3 is CAWSVAYGYTF. The CDR3 nucleotides read TGTGCCTGGAGTGTAGCCTATGGCTACACCTTC. The chain uses TRBV30 and TRBJ1-2; no clear D gene. Germline CDR1 and CDR2: GTSNPN and SVGIG (reference sequence). The CDR3 sequence is 11 residues long. The germline V and J ends were trimmed by 0 bases and 4 bases, with 3 bases remaining between them.

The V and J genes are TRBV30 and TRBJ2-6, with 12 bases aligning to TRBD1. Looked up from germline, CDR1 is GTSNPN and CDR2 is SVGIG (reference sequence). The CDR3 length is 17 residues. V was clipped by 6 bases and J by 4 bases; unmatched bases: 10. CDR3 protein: CACHRDRGRRGANVLTF. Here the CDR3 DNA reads TGTGCCTGCCACCGGGACAGGGGGCGAAGAGGGGCCAACGTCCTGACTTTC. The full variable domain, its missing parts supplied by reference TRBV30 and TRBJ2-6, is SQTIHQWPATLVQPVGSPLSLECTVEGTSNPNLYWYRQAAGRGLQLLFYSVGIGQISSEVPQNLSASRPQDRQFILSSKKLLLSDSGFYLCACHRDRGRRGANVLTFGAGSRLTVL.

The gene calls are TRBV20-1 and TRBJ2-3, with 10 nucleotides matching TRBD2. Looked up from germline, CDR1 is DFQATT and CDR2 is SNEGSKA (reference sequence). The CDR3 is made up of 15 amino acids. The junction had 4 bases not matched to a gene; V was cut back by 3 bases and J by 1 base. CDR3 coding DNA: TGCAGTGCTAGGGGAGCGGGAGGGGGCACAGATACGCAGTATTTT. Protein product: CSARGAGGGTDTQYF.

The CDR3 DNA follows: TGTGCCAGCAGCACCCGGTTGGCCCATGAGCAGTTCTTC. It encodes CASSTRLAHEQFF. The rearrangement links TRBV7-2 to TRBJ2-1, with unresolved D. In germline, CDR1 is SGHTA, CDR2 FQGNSA. The CDR3 loop spans 13 amino acids. V lost 5 bases, J lost 8 bases, and 13 bases lay in between.

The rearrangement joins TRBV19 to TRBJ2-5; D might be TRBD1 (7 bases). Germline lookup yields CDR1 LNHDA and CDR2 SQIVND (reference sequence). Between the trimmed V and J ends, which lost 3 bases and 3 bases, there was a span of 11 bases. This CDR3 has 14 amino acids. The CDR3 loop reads CASSISGGKETQYF. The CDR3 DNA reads TGTGCCAGTAGTATTTCAGGGGGGAAAGAGACCCAGTACTTC.

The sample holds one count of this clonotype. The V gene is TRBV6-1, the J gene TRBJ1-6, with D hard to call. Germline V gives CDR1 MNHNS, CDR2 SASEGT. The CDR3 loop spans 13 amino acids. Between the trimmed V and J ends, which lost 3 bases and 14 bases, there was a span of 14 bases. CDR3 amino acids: CASSDLGIMALHF. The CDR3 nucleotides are TGTGCCAGCAGTGACCTCGGGATTATGGCCCTCCACTTT.

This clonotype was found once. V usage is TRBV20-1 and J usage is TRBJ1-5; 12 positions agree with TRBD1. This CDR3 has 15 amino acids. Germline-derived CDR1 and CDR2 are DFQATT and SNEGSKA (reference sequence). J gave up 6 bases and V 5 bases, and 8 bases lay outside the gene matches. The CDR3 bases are TGCAGTGCTGGGGGGACAGGGGGCTGGGGTCAGCCCCAGCATTTT. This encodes CSAGGTGGWGQPQHF.

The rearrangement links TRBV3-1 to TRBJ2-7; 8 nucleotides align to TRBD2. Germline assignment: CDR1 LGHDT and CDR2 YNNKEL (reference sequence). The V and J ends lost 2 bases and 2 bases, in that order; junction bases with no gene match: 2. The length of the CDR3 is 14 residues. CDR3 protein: CASSQTSGAYEQYF. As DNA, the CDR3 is TGTGCCAGCAGCCAAACTAGCGGAGCCTACGAGCAGTACTTC.